This TCR beta chain was identified during a study of Ad26.COV2.S vaccination and SARS-CoV-2 variants. Treatment in this sample: around 19 received Ad26.COV2.S at low or high dose, single or two shots; about 5 received placebo; per-sample allocation not given. Each sample was drawn 63 days after the first injection (of vaccine or placebo). The CDR3 is 13 amino acids. This table comes from immunoSEQ multiplex PCR, and its TCRdb copy is limited to in-frame clones, with some not included. The sample records about 440,000 clones, roughly 91% being singletons. This chain uses TRBV21-1 with TRBJ1-2; TRBD1 is the table's D call and was not checked against the DNA. TRBV21-1 is flagged as a pseudogene. The sequence was obtained from a person aged 18-65 years who received the Ad26.COV2.S COVID-19 vaccine or a placebo. The sequencing here drew on peripheral blood, taken in a trial of Ad26.COV2.S vaccine versus placebo. The CDR3 DNA reads TGTGCCAGCAGCAAAGAAACAGAGTATGGCTACACCTTC. Translated: CASSKETEYGYTF.